These T cell receptor beta chains were read from a single sample in a study of shared clonotypes between healthy human individuals. TCRdb keeps only in-frame clones here, not all; method: immunoSEQ multiplex PCR. The sample records about 480,000 clones, 75% to 80% being singletons. Sample: PBMCs. Receptors originate from a woman in her thirties or forties in good health. Some clones in this sample may be carry-over from other donors' samples. Each CDR3 is given with its conserved first and last residue. Each record gives: J gene, D gene, clone size, V gene, CDR3 DNA, CDR3 protein. D genes are given only for firm matches. Clone size appears in some rows only: once, few, many, or a class for an expanded clone.

TRBJ2-1,TRBD2,.,TRBV4-3,TGCGCCAGCAGCCACGGGACTAGCGGGAATGAGCAGTTCTTC,CASSHGTSGNEQFF
TRBJ2-1,.,.,TRBV9,TGTGCCAGCAGCGTAGCGCTCCCCTACAATGAGCAGTTCTTC,CASSVALPYNEQFF
TRBJ2-7,TRBD2,many,TRBV7-6,TGTGCCAGCAGCAACAGACTAGCGGGAGGGCCTCCTACCTTC,CASSNRLAGGPPTF
TRBJ1-5,TRBD1,.,TRBV30,TGTGCCTGGAGCCGGACAGGGGGAGCCCAGCCCCAGCATTTT,CAWSRTGGAQPQHF
TRBJ2-2,TRBD2,.,TRBV10-1,TGCGCCAGCAGTGGGTGGGGACTAGCGGGCGACGGGGAGCTGTTTTTT,CASSGWGLAGDGELFF
TRBJ2-7,TRBD2,.,TRBV7-2,TGTGCCAGCAGCTTAGATACGGGAGGCCGCGAGCAGTACTTC,CASSLDTGGREQYF
TRBJ2-2,.,.,TRBV7-3,TGTGCCAGCAGCTTAATGGGCGGGACGAACACCGGGGAGCTGTTTTTT,CASSLMGGTNTGELFF
TRBJ2-7,.,.,TRBV7-9,TGTGCCAGCAGTTCACTCTACGAGCAGTACTTC,CASSSLYEQYF
TRBJ2-5,TRBD1,.,TRBV6-1,TGTGCCAGCAGCCTGAGGGACAGGGTTGAGACCCAGTACTTC,CASSLRDRVETQYF
TRBJ2-6,TRBD1,.,TRBV5-4,TGTGCCAGCAGCTTGGGGGACAGGGCGGCCGGGGCCAACGTCCTGACTTTC,CASSLGDRAAGANVLTF
TRBJ2-5,TRBD1,many,TRBV9,TGTGCCAGCAGCGTAGGGACAGGGAAACACCAAGAGACCCAGTACTTC,CASSVGTGKHQETQYF